One and the same sample provided the 20 T cell receptor beta chains below, sequenced in a study of cytomegalovirus exposure and HLA in healthy donors. PCR primers comprised 60 Vbeta and 13 Jbeta primers. TCRdb's table, derived via immunoSEQ multiplex PCR, lists solely in-frame clones and lacks some. Here the sample spans roughly 100,000 clones, more than 75% being singletons. The specimen sequenced was PBMCs. The receptors come from a human donor in good health.

V is TRBV7-2 and J is TRBJ2-7; 10 bases map to TRBD1. Germline loops: CDR1 SGHTA, CDR2 FQGNSA. This CDR3 is built from 17 residues. J was trimmed by 2 bases and V by 1 base; bases with no gene match: 8. The DNA for the CDR3 is TGTGCCAGCAGCTTAGTGACCTGGGACAGGGGTGCCTACGAGCAGTACTTC. This sequence encodes CASSLVTWDRGAYEQYF.

The gene calls are TRBV27 and TRBJ1-5; maybe TRBD1 (6 bases). Germline CDR1 is MNHEY and CDR2 is SMNVEV (reference sequence). V shed 3 bases and J shed 0 bases, with 18 bases lying between them. This CDR3 is built from 18 residues. The CDR3 DNA follows: TGTGCCAGCAGTTTTACGGGCAGGGGCGGTTATAGCAATCAGCCCCAGCATTTT. This translates into CASSFTGRGGYSNQPQHF.

This clone was recorded once. The chain combines TRBV7-9 with TRBJ1-2; D possibly corresponds to TRBD1 (5 bases). The ends were cut back, 1 base at V and 6 bases at J, with 9 bases in the middle. CDR1 and CDR2 (germline): SEHNR, FQNEAQ (reference sequence). There are 13 residues in the CDR3. Here the CDR3 reads CASSLGGVDGYTF. CDR3 DNA: TGTGCCAGCAGCTTAGGGGGGGTAGATGGCTACACCTTC.

The chain uses TRBV29-1 and TRBJ2-3; D is ambiguous. CDR1 SQVTM and CDR2 ANQGSEA come from the germline V gene. The CDR3 spans 10 residues. V dropped 4 bases and J dropped 9 bases, with 8 bases sitting between them. CDR3 sequence: CSVGLGTQYF. CDR3 in DNA: TGCAGCGTTGGGCTGGGCACGCAGTATTTT.

V usage is TRBV7-9 and J usage is TRBJ1-5; D is uncertain. Germline V gene data show CDR1 as SEHNR and CDR2 as FQNEAQ (reference sequence). Trimming left V 1 base short and J 4 bases short, with 8 bases between. The CDR3 is 14 residues long. This CDR3 is CASSLVAGNQPQHF. The CDR3 nucleotides read TGTGCCAGCAGCTTAGTGGCAGGAAATCAGCCCCAGCATTTT.

The chain combines TRBV7-9 with TRBJ2-2, with D possibly TRBD2 on 5 matching bases. Germline V gene data show CDR1 as SEHNR and CDR2 as FQNEAQ (reference sequence). Trimming removed 2 bases at V and 6 bases at J, with 10 bases between. The CDR3 loop spans 14 amino acids. The CDR3 loop is CASSLQREAGELFF. CDR3 nucleotides: TGTGCCAGCAGCTTACAGAGGGAAGCCGGGGAGCTGTTTTTT.

CDR3 nucleotide sequence: TGTGCCAGCAGCTCCTTACAGGGGATTTCCTACGAGCAGTACTTC. This gives the protein CASSSLQGISYEQYF. V and J are TRBV5-6 and TRBJ2-7; 7 nucleotides line up with TRBD1. CDR1 SGHDT and CDR2 YYEEEE come from the germline V gene. The V segment lost 3 bases and the J segment 1 base; nucleotides outside the gene matches: 7. This CDR3 has 15 residues.

The chain uses TRBV28 and TRBJ2-2; possibly TRBD2 for D (5 bases). V lost 10 bases to trimming and J lost 2 bases, with 11 bases between them. The V gene's germline CDR1 is MDHEN and CDR2 SYDVKM. The CDR3 sequence is 13 residues long. In DNA, the CDR3 is TGTGCCATCCCGGGGAGAAACACCGGGGAGCTGTTTTTT. Residues: CAIPGRNTGELFF. The full variable domain, its missing parts supplied by reference TRBV28 and TRBJ2-2, is DVKVTQSSRYLVKRTGEKVFLECVQDMDHENMFWYRQDPGLGLRLIYFSYDVKMKEKGDIPEGYSVSREKKERFSLILESASTNQTSMYLCAIPGRNTGELFFGEGSRLTVL.

The chain carries TRBV5-4 and TRBJ1-1; 9 bases fit TRBD1. V trimming: 1 base; J trimming: 4 bases; junction bases outside the gene matches: 5. The CDR3 runs to 15 residues. Germline V lookup: CDR1 SGHNT, CDR2 YYREEE (reference sequence). The DNA of the CDR3 is TGTGCCAGCAGCTTGAGTGGACAGGGGAGCACTGAAGCTTTCTTT. Protein sequence: CASSLSGQGSTEAFF.

The chain recombines TRBV28 with TRBJ1-2, with 8 positions matching TRBD1. CDR1 MDHEN and CDR2 SYDVKM come from the germline V gene. The CDR3 is made up of 17 amino acids. V shed 4 bases and J 4 bases; nucleotides not matched to a gene: 14. The CDR3 region has the DNA TGTGCCAGCAGTTCAGGGGTGACAGGGGCCCGGGGCTATGGCTACACCTTC. The encoded protein is CASSSGVTGARGYGYTF.

The gene calls are TRBV19 and TRBJ1-2; a weak D match, TRBD1 (6 bases). The V gene's germline CDR1 is LNHDA and CDR2 SQIVND (reference sequence). Trimming took off 5 bases at V and 3 bases at J, with 13 bases between the two ends. The CDR3 has 14 amino acids. The CDR3 is CASSPTGIDYGYTF. The CDR3 DNA reads as TGTGCCAGTAGTCCCACAGGGATCGACTATGGCTACACCTTC.

CDR3 nucleotides: TGTGCCAGCAGCCCGGCCCGGACGGGGGGTTCTGGGGAGCTGTTTTTT. This gives the protein CASSPARTGGSGELFF. V gene TRBV5-4 combines with J gene TRBJ2-2; 7 bases agree with TRBD2. This CDR3 spans 16 amino acids. V dropped 4 bases and J dropped 8; count of bases not matched to a gene: 14. The germline V gene encodes CDR1 SGHNT and CDR2 YYREEE (reference sequence).

This sequence joins TRBV5-4 and TRBJ1-1; TRBD1 aligns across 8 bases. The V gene's germline CDR1 is SGHNT and CDR2 YYREEE (reference sequence). The J segment lost 1 base and the V segment lost 1 base, leaving 3 bases of the junction unmatched. The CDR3 contains 15 residues. The CDR3 bases are TGTGCCAGCAGCTTGACCGGACAGGGGAACACTGAAGCTTTCTTT. This translates into CASSLTGQGNTEAFF.

Here the CDR3 DNA reads TGCGCCAGCAGTGAGTCTGAAGGGGACAATGAGCAGTTCTTC. Amino acid sequence: CASSESEGDNEQFF. J is TRBJ2-1 and V is TRBV10-1; a possible D gene is TRBD1 (5 bases). From germline, CDR1 is WNHNN and CDR2 SYGVQD (reference sequence). This CDR3 contains 14 residues. Trimming left V 0 bases short and J 5 bases short, with 8 bases between.

CDR3 in DNA: TGTGCCACCAGCAGAGATCGGGCTAGCGGGGGGGCTGCCGAGCAGTTCTTC. This translates into CATSRDRASGGAAEQFF. The gene calls are TRBV15 and TRBJ2-1, with 12 bases identical to TRBD2. Germline V gene data show CDR1 as LNHNV and CDR2 as YYDKDF (reference sequence). This CDR3 is 17 amino acids long. V lost 0 bases and J lost 10; bases outside the gene matches: 10.

This clone was recorded a few times. The chain has TRBV4-1 and TRBJ1-4, with 10 bases aligning to TRBD1. With V trimmed by 8 bases and J by 4 bases, 4 bases remained unmatched. CDR1 and CDR2 (germline): MGHRA, YSYEKL. CDR3 size: 14 residues. The CDR3 DNA is TGCGCCAGCGGGGGGGACAGGGGTAATGAAAAACTGTTTTTT. Protein sequence: CASGGDRGNEKLFF.

This clone was seen once. V is TRBV6-5 and J is TRBJ2-7, with unresolved D. Germline CDR1 and CDR2: MNHEY and SVGAGI. CDR3 length equals 13 residues. V lost 4 bases and J 5 bases, leaving 12 bases between the germline ends. The CDR3 nucleotides read TGTGCCAGCAGTTCTACGCCGCCTGACGAGCAGTACTTC. Its protein is CASSSTPPDEQYF.

This chain links TRBV9 with TRBJ1-1; D might be TRBD1 (5 bases). The germline gives CDR1 SGDLS, CDR2 YYNGEE. The CDR3 extends over 15 amino acids. V was cut by 0 bases and J by 1 base, with 10 bases left in between. CDR3 residues: CASSVGRRGNTEAFF. The CDR3 DNA reads as TGTGCCAGCAGCGTAGGGCGGAGGGGGAACACTGAAGCTTTCTTT.

The V call is TRBV6-6, the J call TRBJ2-7; 7 bases fit TRBD1. Germline CDR1 is MNHNY and CDR2 is SVGAGI (reference sequence). The CDR3 is 14 amino acids. V was clipped by 9 bases and J by 3 bases; unmatched bases: 11. Here the CDR3 reads CASRTDRVIYEQYF. The CDR3 DNA is TGTGCCAGTAGAACTGACAGGGTGATCTACGAGCAGTACTTC.

The rearrangement links TRBV5-5 to TRBJ2-1, with TRBD2 matching 9 bases. V gave up 2 bases and J gave up 4 bases; unmatched junction bases: 4. The CDR3 length is 15 residues. In germline, CDR1 is SGHKS, CDR2 YYEKEE (reference sequence). The CDR3 reads CASSFASGEYNEQFF. As DNA, the CDR3 is TGTGCCAGCAGCTTCGCTAGCGGGGAGTACAATGAGCAGTTCTTC.